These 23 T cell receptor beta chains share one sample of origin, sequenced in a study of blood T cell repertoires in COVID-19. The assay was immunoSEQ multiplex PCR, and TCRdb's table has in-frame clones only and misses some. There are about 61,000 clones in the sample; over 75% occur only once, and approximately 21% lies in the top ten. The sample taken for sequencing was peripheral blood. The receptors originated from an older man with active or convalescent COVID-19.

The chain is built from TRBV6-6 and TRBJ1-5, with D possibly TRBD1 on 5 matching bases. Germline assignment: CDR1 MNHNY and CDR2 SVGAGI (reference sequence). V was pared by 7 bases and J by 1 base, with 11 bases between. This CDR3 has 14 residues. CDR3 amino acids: CASTGWGSNQPQHF. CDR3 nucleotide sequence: TGTGCCAGCACCGGCTGGGGCAGCAATCAGCCCCAGCATTTT.

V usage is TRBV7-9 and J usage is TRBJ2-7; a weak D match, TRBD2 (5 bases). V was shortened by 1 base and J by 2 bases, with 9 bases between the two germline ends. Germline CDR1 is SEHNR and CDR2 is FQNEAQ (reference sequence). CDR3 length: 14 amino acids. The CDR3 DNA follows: TGTGCCAGCAGCTTAGGCTCCGGGACCTACGAGCAGTACTTC. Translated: CASSLGSGTYEQYF.

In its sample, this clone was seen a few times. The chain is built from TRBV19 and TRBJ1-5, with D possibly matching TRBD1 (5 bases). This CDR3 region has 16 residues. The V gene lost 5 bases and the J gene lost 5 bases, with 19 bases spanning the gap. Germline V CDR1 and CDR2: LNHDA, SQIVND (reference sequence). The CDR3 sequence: CASSASTWGRDQPQHF. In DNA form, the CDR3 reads TGTGCCAGTAGTGCAAGTACATGGGGGAGGGATCAGCCCCAGCATTTT. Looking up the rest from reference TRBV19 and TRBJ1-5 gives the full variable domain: DGGITQSPKYLFRKEGQNVTLSCEQNLNHDAMYWYRQDPGQGLRLIYYSQIVNDFQKGDIAEGYSVSREKKESFPLTVTSAQKNPTAFYLCASSASTWGRDQPQHFGDGTRLSIL.

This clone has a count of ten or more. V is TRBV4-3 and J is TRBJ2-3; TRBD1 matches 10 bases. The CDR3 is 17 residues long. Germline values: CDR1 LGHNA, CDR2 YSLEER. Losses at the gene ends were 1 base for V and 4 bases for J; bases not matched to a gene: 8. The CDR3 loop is CASSQVRDRGFSDTQYF. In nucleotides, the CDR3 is TGCGCCAGCAGCCAAGTCCGGGACAGGGGCTTCTCAGATACGCAGTATTTT.

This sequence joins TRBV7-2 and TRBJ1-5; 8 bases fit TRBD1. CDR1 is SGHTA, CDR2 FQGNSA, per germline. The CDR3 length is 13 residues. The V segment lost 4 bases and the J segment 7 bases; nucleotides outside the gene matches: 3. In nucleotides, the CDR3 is TGTGCCAGCAGCTCCGGACAGGGCCAGCCCCAGCATTTT. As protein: CASSSGQGQPQHF.

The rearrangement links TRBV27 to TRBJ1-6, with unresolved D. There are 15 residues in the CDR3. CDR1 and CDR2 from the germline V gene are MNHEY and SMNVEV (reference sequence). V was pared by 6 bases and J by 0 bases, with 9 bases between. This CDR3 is CASRFWASYNSPLHF. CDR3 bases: TGTGCCAGCAGATTTTGGGCCTCCTATAATTCACCCCTCCACTTT.

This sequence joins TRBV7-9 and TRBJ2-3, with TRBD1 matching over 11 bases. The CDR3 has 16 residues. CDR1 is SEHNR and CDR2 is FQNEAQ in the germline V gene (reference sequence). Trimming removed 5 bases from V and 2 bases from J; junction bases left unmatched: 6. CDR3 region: CASSPGTGGNTDTQYF. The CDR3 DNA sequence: TGTGCCAGCAGCCCGGGGACAGGGGGAAACACAGATACGCAGTATTTT.

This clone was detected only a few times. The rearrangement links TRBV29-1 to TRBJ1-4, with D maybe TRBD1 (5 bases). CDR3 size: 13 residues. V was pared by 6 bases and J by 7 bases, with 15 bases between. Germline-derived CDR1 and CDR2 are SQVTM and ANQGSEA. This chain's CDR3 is CSVAQGMGEKLFF. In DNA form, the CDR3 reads TGCAGCGTCGCGCAGGGCATGGGTGAAAAACTGTTTTTT.

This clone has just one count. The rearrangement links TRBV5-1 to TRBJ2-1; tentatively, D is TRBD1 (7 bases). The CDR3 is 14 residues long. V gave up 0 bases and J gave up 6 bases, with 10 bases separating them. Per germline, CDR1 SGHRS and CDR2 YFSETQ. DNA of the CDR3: TGCGCCAGCAGCTTGGGCAGGGGGGCCAATGAGCAGTTCTTC. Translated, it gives CASSLGRGANEQFF.

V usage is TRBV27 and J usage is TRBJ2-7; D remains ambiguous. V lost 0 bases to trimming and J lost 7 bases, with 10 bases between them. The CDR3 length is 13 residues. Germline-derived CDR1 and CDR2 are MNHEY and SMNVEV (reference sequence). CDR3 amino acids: CASSLSIESEQYF. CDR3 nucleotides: TGTGCCAGCAGTTTATCGATCGAGTCAGAGCAGTACTTC.

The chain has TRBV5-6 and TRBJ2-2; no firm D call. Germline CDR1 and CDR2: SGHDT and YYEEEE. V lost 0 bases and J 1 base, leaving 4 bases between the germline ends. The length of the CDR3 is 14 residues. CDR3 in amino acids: CASSLVQNTGELFF. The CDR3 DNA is TGTGCCAGCAGCTTGGTACAGAACACCGGGGAGCTGTTTTTT.

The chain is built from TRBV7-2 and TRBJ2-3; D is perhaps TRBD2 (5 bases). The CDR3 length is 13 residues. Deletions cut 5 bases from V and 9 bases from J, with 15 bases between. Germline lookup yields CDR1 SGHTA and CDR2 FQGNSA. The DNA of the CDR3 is TGTGCCAGCAGCCCCGGTTTAGCGAGGACGCAGTATTTT. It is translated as CASSPGLARTQYF.

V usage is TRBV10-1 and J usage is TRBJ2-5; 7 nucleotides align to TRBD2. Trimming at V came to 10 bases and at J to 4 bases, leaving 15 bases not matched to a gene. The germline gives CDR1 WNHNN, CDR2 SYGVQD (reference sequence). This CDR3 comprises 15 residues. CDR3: CATEQLPAGLETQYF. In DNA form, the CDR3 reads TGCGCCACCGAGCAACTTCCAGCGGGATTAGAGACCCAGTACTTC.

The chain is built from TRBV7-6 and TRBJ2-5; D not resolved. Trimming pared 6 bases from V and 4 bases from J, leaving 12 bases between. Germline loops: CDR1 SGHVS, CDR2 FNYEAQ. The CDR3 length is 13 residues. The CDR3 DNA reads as TGTGCCAGCAGTCAACCCGGCGGAGAGACCCAGTACTTC. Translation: CASSQPGGETQYF.

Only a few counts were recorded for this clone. This CDR3 is CASSRDLNTGELFF. DNA for the CDR3: TGTGCCAGTAGTAGGGACTTGAACACCGGGGAGCTGTTTTTT. This sequence joins TRBV19 and TRBJ2-2, with TRBD2 as a possible D gene (6 bases). CDR1 is LNHDA, CDR2 SQIVND, per germline (reference sequence). Trimming cost V 4 bases and J 1 base, with 7 bases left between them. The CDR3 has 14 amino acids.

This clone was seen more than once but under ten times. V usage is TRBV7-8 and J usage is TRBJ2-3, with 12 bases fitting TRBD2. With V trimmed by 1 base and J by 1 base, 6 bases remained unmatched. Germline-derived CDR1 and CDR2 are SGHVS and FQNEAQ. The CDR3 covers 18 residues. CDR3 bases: TGTGCCAGCAGCTTAGACTCCAGGACTAGCGGGGGCACAGATACGCAGTATTTT. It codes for CASSLDSRTSGGTDTQYF.

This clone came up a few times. CDR3 sequence: CASRTGVLDSPLHF. DNA for the CDR3: TGTGCCAGCAGGACAGGGGTTCTAGATTCACCCCTCCACTTT. J is TRBJ1-6 and V is TRBV2; 8 bases map to TRBD1. This CDR3 contains 14 residues. Germline trimming cut 6 bases from V and 8 bases from J; bases unmatched to any gene: 6. The V gene's germline CDR1 is SNHLY and CDR2 FYNNEI.

CDR3: CASSAGLAGQDTQYF. The CDR3 nucleotides read TGTGCCAGCAGCGCAGGACTAGCGGGACAGGATACGCAGTATTTT. This chain links TRBV9 with TRBJ2-3; 12 bases fit TRBD2. There are 15 residues in the CDR3. Germline values: CDR1 SGDLS, CDR2 YYNGEE. V trimming: 3 bases; J trimming: 6 bases; junction bases outside the gene matches: 5.

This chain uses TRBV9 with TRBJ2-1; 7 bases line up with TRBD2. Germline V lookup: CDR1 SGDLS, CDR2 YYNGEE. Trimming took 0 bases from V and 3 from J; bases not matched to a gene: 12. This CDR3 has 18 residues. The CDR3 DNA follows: TGTGCCAGCAGCGTAGGAGTTGCGGGAGTCCCCTTCTACAATGAGCAGTTCTTC. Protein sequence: CASSVGVAGVPFYNEQFF.

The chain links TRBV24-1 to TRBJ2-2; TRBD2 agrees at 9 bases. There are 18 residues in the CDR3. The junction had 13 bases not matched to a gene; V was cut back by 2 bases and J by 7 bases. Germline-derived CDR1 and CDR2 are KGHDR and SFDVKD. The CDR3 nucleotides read TGTGCCACCAGTGATTCCGGTAGCGGGGGCCCCAGGGGCGGGGAGCTGTTTTTT. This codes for CATSDSGSGGPRGGELFF.

The CDR3 DNA follows: TGTGCCAGCAGCCCGGGACAGTACTACGAGCAGTACTTC. It translates to CASSPGQYYEQYF. The genes are TRBV28 and TRBJ2-7; 7 nucleotides agree with TRBD1. With 6 bases clipped from V and 3 bases from J, the junction kept 5 bases outside the gene matches. The CDR3 contains 13 residues. CDR1 and CDR2 (germline): MDHEN, SYDVKM.

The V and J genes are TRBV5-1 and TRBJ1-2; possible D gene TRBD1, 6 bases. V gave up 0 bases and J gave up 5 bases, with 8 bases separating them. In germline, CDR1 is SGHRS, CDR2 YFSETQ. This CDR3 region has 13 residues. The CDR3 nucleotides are TGCGCCAGCAGCTTGGACAGGGTGTATGGCTACACCTTC. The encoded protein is CASSLDRVYGYTF.

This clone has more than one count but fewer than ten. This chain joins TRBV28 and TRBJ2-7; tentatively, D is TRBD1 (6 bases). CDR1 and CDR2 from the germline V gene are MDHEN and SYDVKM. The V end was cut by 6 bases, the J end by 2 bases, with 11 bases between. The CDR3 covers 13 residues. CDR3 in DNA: TGTGCCAGCAGGCCACAGGGAACCTACGAGCAGTACTTC. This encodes CASRPQGTYEQYF.